This passage covers 25 T cell receptor beta chains from one sample sequenced in a study of blood T cell repertoires in COVID-19. Using immunoSEQ multiplex PCR, the repertoire was profiled, and TCRdb retains in-frame clones only, with some absent. The sample lists roughly 200,000 clones, approximately 90% occurring once. The sample comprised peripheral blood. The receptors originated from a man between 60 and 70 years old with active or convalescent COVID-19.

The chain employs TRBV5-1 and TRBJ1-1; the match to TRBD1 covers 7 bases. CDR3 length: 14 residues. Germline V gene lookup returns CDR1 SGHRS and CDR2 YFSETQ. The V segment lost 4 bases and the J segment 3 bases; nucleotides outside the gene matches: 6. CDR3 sequence (DNA): TGCGCCAGCAGCCAACGACAGGGTTACACTGAAGCTTTCTTT. Translation gives CASSQRQGYTEAFF.

V is TRBV27 and J is TRBJ2-2; tentative D call: TRBD2 (6 bases). This CDR3 comprises 13 residues. The V and J ends lost 1 base and 6 bases respectively, with 6 bases between them. Germline CDR1 MNHEY, CDR2 SMNVEV (reference sequence). CDR3 protein: CASSLWEAGELFF. The CDR3 DNA is TGTGCCAGCAGTTTATGGGAGGCCGGGGAGCTGTTTTTT.

This sequence joins TRBV2 and TRBJ1-1, with D maybe TRBD1 (5 bases). CDR3 length: 14 residues. Per the germline V gene, CDR1 is SNHLY and CDR2 is FYNNEI. Trimming cost V 8 bases and J 3 bases, with 16 bases left between them. This CDR3 is CASGGRVRDTEAFF. In DNA, the CDR3 is TGTGCCAGCGGGGGGAGGGTTAGGGACACTGAAGCTTTCTTT. The full variable domain, rest sourced from reference TRBV2 and TRBJ1-1, is EPEVTQTPSHQVTQMGQEVILRCVPISNHLYFYWYRQILGQKVEFLVSFYNNEISEKSEIFDDQFSVERPDGSNFTLKIRSTKLEDSAMYFCASGGRVRDTEAFFGQGTRLTVV.

The chain uses TRBV7-9 and TRBJ2-1; a possible D gene is TRBD1 (6 bases). Looked up from germline, CDR1 is SEHNR and CDR2 is FQNEAQ (reference sequence). The CDR3 runs to 14 residues. Trimming shortened V by 7 bases and J by 4 bases, and 14 bases separated the two germline ends. The CDR3 DNA reads as TGTGCCAGCACCAGAGGGGGTACGTACAATGAGCAGTTCTTC. Translating gives CASTRGGTYNEQFF.

A note on this clone: One junction end does not reproduce the germline sequence, and a read error may be involved. V usage is TRBV7-3 and J usage is TRBJ1-6; unclear D gene. In germline, CDR1 is SGHTA, CDR2 FQGTGA. This CDR3 is built from 13 residues. CDR3 loop: CASSSSDNSPLHF. The CDR3 DNA sequence: TGTGCCAGCAGCTCCTCCGATAATTCACCCCTCCACTTT.

This chain links TRBV6-6 with TRBJ2-7; D is undetermined. Germline-derived CDR1 and CDR2 are MNHNY and SVGAGI (reference sequence). CDR3 length: 13 residues. Trimming removed 4 bases from V and 5 bases from J, with 12 bases in between. CDR3 DNA sequence: TGTGCCAGCAGTTTCTTCGGAGTAGACGAGCAGTACTTC. Protein product: CASSFFGVDEQYF.

The chain carries TRBV6-5 and TRBJ1-1; D unresolved. This CDR3 comprises 14 residues. CDR1 is MNHEY, CDR2 SVGAGI, per germline. With 2 bases removed from V and 2 bases from J, the gap between germline ends came to 9 bases. CDR3 in amino acids: CASSYGRGNTEAFF. The CDR3 DNA reads as TGTGCCAGCAGTTACGGCCGGGGTAACACTGAAGCTTTCTTT.

The chain carries TRBV7-6 and TRBJ2-1; 8 bases line up with TRBD2. Germline loops: CDR1 SGHVS, CDR2 FNYEAQ. The CDR3 is 15 amino acids. The trim removed 1 base at V and 3 bases at J, leaving 2 bases unmatched. CDR3 nucleotides: TGTGCCAGCAGCTTAGATCGGGGGGGCTACAATGAGCAGTTCTTC. As protein: CASSLDRGGYNEQFF.

This clone was recorded only once. The chain is built from TRBV7-8 and TRBJ1-2; D is perhaps TRBD1 (5 bases). The CDR3 length is 13 residues. Per the germline V gene, CDR1 is SGHVS and CDR2 is FQNEAQ. Trimming took off 1 base at V and 4 bases at J, with 7 bases between the two ends. CDR3 DNA: TGTGCCAGCAGCTTAGGGACACCCTATGGCTACACCTTC. This sequence encodes CASSLGTPYGYTF. Full variable domain (remainder filled in from reference TRBV7-8 and TRBJ1-2): GAGVSQSPRYKVAKRGQDVALRCDPISGHVSLFWYQQALGQGPEFLTYFQNEAQLDKSGLPSDRFFAERPEGSVSTLKIQRTQQEDSAVYLCASSLGTPYGYTFGSGTRLTVV.

The CDR3: CASSLSLNTEAFF. The DNA of the CDR3 is TGTGCCAGCAGCTTATCCTTGAACACTGAAGCTTTCTTT. This rearrangement joins TRBV11-3 to TRBJ1-1; D ambiguous. Germline CDR1 and CDR2: SGHNT and YENEEA. Trimming took 2 bases from V and 0 from J, leaving 4 bases between them. The CDR3 spans 13 residues.

The chain links TRBV4-1 to TRBJ1-5, with unresolved D. V shed 1 base and J shed 10 bases, with 8 bases lying between them. The length of the CDR3 is 12 residues. Germline V CDR1 and CDR2: MGHRA, YSYEKL. The CDR3 protein is CASSQGEGPQHF. CDR3 bases: TGCGCCAGCAGCCAAGGAGAGGGACCCCAGCATTTT.

Only a few counts were recorded for this clone. The gene calls are TRBV21-1 and TRBJ1-5; TRBD1 is the table's D call and was not checked against the DNA. TRBV21-1 is a documented pseudogene. CDR3 size: 15 residues. The CDR3 reads CASSPRDTIRQPQHF. The CDR3 region has the DNA TGTGCCAGCAGCCCCCGGGACACGATACGTCAGCCCCAGCATTTT.

This clone was counted only a few times. J is TRBJ1-6 and V is TRBV6-1; a weak D match, TRBD1 (6 bases). The CDR3 length is 15 residues. Trimming shortened V by 3 bases and J by 9 bases, and 15 bases separated the two germline ends. The germline V gene has CDR1 MNHNS and CDR2 SASEGT. The CDR3 region has the DNA TGTGCCAGCAGTGAGGTCAGGGGTGGCAGTTCACCCCTCCACTTT. It codes for CASSEVRGGSSPLHF.

The rearrangement joins TRBV19 to TRBJ1-2, with TRBD1 identical over 10 bases. The germline gives CDR1 LNHDA, CDR2 SQIVND (reference sequence). The CDR3 spans 14 residues. V shed 5 bases, J shed 4 bases, and the junction held 4 bases outside the gene matches. The CDR3 reads CASSQGTGVYGYTF. CDR3 in DNA: TGTGCCAGTAGTCAAGGGACAGGGGTCTATGGCTACACCTTC.

The rearrangement joins TRBV7-2 to TRBJ1-4; 8 bases fit TRBD1. The junction had 6 bases not matched to a gene; V was cut back by 2 bases and J by 7 bases. This CDR3 is built from 15 residues. Germline V lookup: CDR1 SGHTA, CDR2 FQGNSA. CDR3 loop: CASSLQGTGGEKLFF. The CDR3 nucleotides are TGTGCCAGCAGCTTACAAGGGACAGGAGGTGAAAAACTGTTTTTT. The full variable domain, with the rest looked up from reference TRBV7-2 and TRBJ1-4, is GAGVSQSPSNKVTEKGKDVELRCDPISGHTALYWYRQSLGQGLEFLIYFQGNSAPDKSGLPSDRFSAERTGGSVSTLTIQRTQQEDSAVYLCASSLQGTGGEKLFFGSGTQLSVL.

The CDR3 DNA is TGTGCCAGTACCGAGCCTGGCAGGGGAGGGTCACCCCTCCACTTT. As protein: CASTEPGRGGSPLHF. The rearrangement joins TRBV19 to TRBJ1-6, with a tentative D call TRBD1 (6 bases). From germline, CDR1 is LNHDA and CDR2 SQIVND (reference sequence). The V and J ends lost 7 bases and 10 bases respectively, with 20 bases between them. The CDR3 totals 15 residues.

This chain joins TRBV7-9 and TRBJ2-1; 11 nucleotides align to TRBD2. Germline V gene data show CDR1 as SEHNR and CDR2 as FQNEAQ (reference sequence). There are 17 residues in the CDR3. Trimming cost V 0 bases and J 2 bases; bases outside gene matches: 3. The CDR3 sequence: CASSLASGGVPYNEQFF. In DNA form, the CDR3 reads TGTGCCAGCAGCTTAGCTAGCGGGGGGGTTCCCTACAATGAGCAGTTCTTC. The whole variable domain, filled in from reference TRBV7-9 and TRBJ2-1, reads DTGVSQNPRHKITKRGQNVTFRCDPISEHNRLYWYRQTLGQGPEFLTYFQNEAQLEKSRLLSDRFSAERPKGSFSTLEIQRTEQGDSAMYLCASSLASGGVPYNEQFFGPGTRLTVL.

The chain carries TRBV29-1 and TRBJ1-3; TRBD1 is a possible D gene (5 bases). V gave up 3 bases and J gave up 0 bases, with 15 bases separating them. Germline CDR1 is SQVTM and CDR2 is ANQGSEA. The CDR3 is made up of 16 amino acids. CDR3 sequence (DNA): TGCAGCGTTGAGCATGAGACAGACTCCTCTGGAAACACCATATATTTT. This gives the protein CSVEHETDSSGNTIYF.

The chain joins TRBV5-4 to TRBJ2-3; TRBD2 matches 8 bases. The V segment lost 0 bases and the J segment 4 bases; nucleotides outside the gene matches: 7. Germline V gene lookup returns CDR1 SGHNT and CDR2 YYREEE (reference sequence). CDR3 length: 16 amino acids. DNA of the CDR3: TGTGCCAGCAGCTTGGCCGGGGGGGCGCCTGCAGATACGCAGTATTTT. It encodes CASSLAGGAPADTQYF.

The chain recombines TRBV13 with TRBJ2-1, with 8 bases that match TRBD2. V shed 0 bases, J shed 4 bases, and the junction held 8 bases outside the gene matches. Germline CDR1 PRHDT, CDR2 FYEKMQ (reference sequence). CDR3 length: 17 residues. CDR3 amino acids: CASSLGAGGGSYNEQFF. CDR3 nucleotide sequence: TGTGCCAGCAGCTTAGGGGCGGGGGGCGGATCGTACAATGAGCAGTTCTTC.

The rearrangement uses TRBV7-9 and TRBJ2-7; D is perhaps TRBD1 (6 bases). This CDR3 contains 15 residues. Per the germline V gene, CDR1 is SEHNR and CDR2 is FQNEAQ (reference sequence). V lost 5 bases, J lost 0 bases, and 14 bases lay in between. CDR3 region: CASSRIGTHSYEQYF. The CDR3 nucleotides are TGTGCCAGCAGCCGGATCGGGACACACTCCTACGAGCAGTACTTC. The full variable domain, with the rest looked up from reference TRBV7-9 and TRBJ2-7, is DTGVSQNPRHKITKRGQNVTFRCDPISEHNRLYWYRQTLGQGPEFLTYFQNEAQLEKSRLLSDRFSAERPKGSFSTLEIQRTEQGDSAMYLCASSRIGTHSYEQYFGPGTRLTVT.

The V gene is TRBV12-3 or TRBV12-4, the J gene TRBJ1-2; D remains unclear. Deletions cut 1 base from V and 3 bases from J, with 3 bases between. The length of the CDR3 is 12 residues. The CDR3 is CASSLEHYGYTF. The CDR3 DNA reads TGTGCCAGCAGTTTAGAGCACTATGGCTACACCTTC.

The chain is built from TRBV4-2 and TRBJ2-2, with 8 bases lining up with TRBD2. Trimming took 4 bases from V and 3 from J; bases not matched to a gene: 13. The CDR3 has 18 amino acids. Looked up from germline, CDR1 is LGHNA and CDR2 is YNFKEQ. The CDR3 DNA follows: TGTGCCAGCAGCCGAAACCTACGGGGAGCGGGGGACACCGGGGAGCTGTTTTTT. Translating gives CASSRNLRGAGDTGELFF.

This clone was observed a handful of times. V and J are TRBV5-4 and TRBJ2-7; 7 bases map to TRBD1. Trimming cost V 5 bases and J 2 bases; bases outside gene matches: 7. The CDR3 sequence is 14 residues long. Germline V CDR1 and CDR2: SGHNT, YYREEE (reference sequence). CDR3 protein: CASSPTGVTYEQYF. CDR3 DNA: TGTGCCAGCAGTCCCACAGGGGTGACCTACGAGCAGTACTTC.

J is TRBJ1-1 and V is TRBV19, with TRBD1 identical over 10 bases. Germline V CDR1 and CDR2: LNHDA, SQIVND (reference sequence). Trimming at V came to 6 bases and at J to 5 bases, leaving 9 bases not matched to a gene. The CDR3 covers 15 residues. This chain's CDR3 is CASRLPGQGGTEAFF. In nucleotides, the CDR3 is TGTGCCAGTAGGCTCCCCGGACAGGGGGGGACTGAAGCTTTCTTT.